The following is a TCR beta chain sequence with its context. Its specificity is not known. Rearranged V-D-J TRB sequences were amplified with a mixed TRB-A/B primer pool. Each CDR3 protein is one row after TCRdb ran MiXCR on the multiplex PCR reads. The table includes 13,000 or so distinct CDR3 sequences, about 25% detected once. The entry originates in a study of T cell repertoires in aging, cancer and after chemotherapy. Overall study context: Donors were grouped into six age bands spanning 30 or younger through 70 or older. Whole-study results and caveats: Untreated cancer patients had significantly lower blood TCR diversity than age-matched healthy donors.

TCR beta rearrangements were amplified from peripheral blood genomic DNA. Sequenced input: blood. The source of this sequence is a human donor in good health.

The DNA for the CDR3 is TGCAGTGCTAGCGGCGCAGGACTAGCGGGGGGAGAGACCCAGTACTTC. Translated: CSASGAGLAGGETQYF. The chain uses TRBV20-1 and TRBJ2-5, with TRBD2 matching 14 bases. Germline V lookup: CDR1 DFQATT, CDR2 SNEGSKA (reference sequence). CDR3 length equals 16 residues. Unmatched junction bases numbered 7, after V lost 3 bases and J lost 4 bases.